This T cell receptor beta chain was sequenced in a study of T cell responses to AZD1222 COVID-19 vaccine (dated by TCRdb to about 2021). At the level of the whole study: A total of about 230 trial participants underwent TCR sequencing, of whom approximately 210 received two doses of AZD1222 and around 25 received two doses of the MenACWY control vaccine. Trial participants were enrolled by age into subgroups of 18-55, 56-69 and 70-plus years, and approximately 150, 30 and 60 TCR-sequenced participants, respectively, were included in these subgroups.

This specimen's time point label, per the study, means: about 28 days (+/-7) after the second vaccine dose. AZD1222 recipients whose second dose came at about 4 weeks and those whose second dose came at about 12 weeks were combined into one group, since spike-specific TCR depth and breadth did not differ between the two schedules. Samples from vaccinated people were obtained from the UK trials COV001 and COV002, which included a single-blind randomized controlled phase 2/3 trial of AZD1222 (ChAdOx1 nCoV-19) in healthy adults. Trial participant PBMC samples were collected at day 0 and day 28 after the second dose for TCRbeta chain sequencing. Germline trimming amounts to 1 base on V and 0 bases on J, with 9 as the count of junction bases outside the gene matches. The CDR1 and CDR2 encoded by the germline V gene (reference sequence) are LNHDA and SQIVND. The CDR3 sequence holds 18 residues, the cysteine and phenylalanine included. The kept DNA is CDR3 alone, 54 bases in frame from the first base.

Remarks on this clone: Its antigen is currently not known. The record has no base qualities; no much larger clone is one base away.

General conclusions and limits of the study: The whole spike protein was spanned by vaccine-associated CD4 TCRs, and dominant responses were seen in regions 160-218 and 743-854. Participants were mostly white British and included more females than males, and it was suggested by the authors that clonal diversity may have been underestimated. Reportedly, close to half of the unique spike-specific TCRs recognized epitopes lying outside the regions that are mutated in the B.1.351 and B.1.1.7 variants. Because no samples from the day 14 peak response were available, repertoires could be characterized only after the peak T cell response. After two AZD1222 doses, spike-specific TCR breadth and depth were significantly higher than at day 0 and than in MenACWY recipients. The 56-69-year group was small, and its depth increase did not reach significance, likely because of low power. Conclusions about previously exposed vaccinees were limited because only a handful of AZD1222 recipients were SARS-CoV-2 seropositive at baseline.

The CDR3 regions of human TCRbeta chains were analyzed by immunosequencing. The authors' pipeline ran thus. Repertoire TCRs were checked for matches against a reference library of SARS-CoV-2-specific TCRs that had been generated using the MIRA antigen-specificity platform. Breadth was defined as the fraction of unique TCRs that were SARS-CoV-2-associated. Depth was defined as the fraction of total T cells that were SARS-CoV-2-associated. Using the MIRA data, every spike-specific TCR was mapped to the spike region that the TCR reacted to and assigned to either a CD4 or a CD8 class. Log10-transformed breadth and depth values were compared by one-way ANOVA with Sidak's multiple comparisons tests. TCRdb stores this immuneACCESS table with in-frame sequences only. Part of the clones is absent; in the studies checked, under half of the shortfall reflects unresolved V genes, and no reason is known for the rest. V, J and clone size derive from that table, while D and trimming were established from the DNA sequence. The sample contains around 44,000 clones, 65% to 90% of them found a single time. Around 7.3% of the sample belongs to the ten largest clones.

The V and J genes are TRBV19 and TRBJ2-3; 8 bases in the middle match TRBD2. This receptor was identified in an adult who received the AZD1222 COVID-19 vaccine. The sample in question was peripheral blood, obtained 28 days after the second AZD1222 dose. The nucleotides are TGTGCCAGTAGTATAGTCGCGACTAGCGCTAGCAGCACAGATACGCAGTATTTT. Translated, it reads CASSIVATSASSTDTQYF.